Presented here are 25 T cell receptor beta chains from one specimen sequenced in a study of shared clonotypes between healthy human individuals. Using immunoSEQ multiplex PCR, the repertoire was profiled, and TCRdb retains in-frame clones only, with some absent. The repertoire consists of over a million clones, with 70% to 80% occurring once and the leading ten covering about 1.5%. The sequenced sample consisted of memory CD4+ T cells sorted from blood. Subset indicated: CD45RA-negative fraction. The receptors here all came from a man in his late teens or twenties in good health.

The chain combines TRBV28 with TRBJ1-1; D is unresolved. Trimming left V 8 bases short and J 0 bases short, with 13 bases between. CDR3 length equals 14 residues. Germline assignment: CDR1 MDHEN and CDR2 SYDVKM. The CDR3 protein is CASGGLLLNTEAFF. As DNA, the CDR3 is TGTGCCAGCGGTGGGCTCCTTTTGAACACTGAAGCTTTCTTT.

CDR3 residues: CASSMDSQETQYF. CDR3 nucleotide sequence: TGTGCCAGTAGTATGGACAGCCAAGAGACCCAGTACTTC. The chain uses TRBV19 and TRBJ2-5; D may be TRBD1 (6 bases). The CDR3 runs 13 residues. CDR1 LNHDA and CDR2 SQIVND come from the germline V gene (reference sequence). The germline V and J ends were trimmed by 3 bases and 1 base, with 6 bases remaining between them.

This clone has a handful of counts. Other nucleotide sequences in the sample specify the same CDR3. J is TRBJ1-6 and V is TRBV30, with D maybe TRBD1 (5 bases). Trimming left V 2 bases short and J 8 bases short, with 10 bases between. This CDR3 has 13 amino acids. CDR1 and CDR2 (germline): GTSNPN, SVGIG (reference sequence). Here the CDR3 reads CAWSKGADSPLHF. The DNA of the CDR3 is TGTGCCTGGAGTAAAGGGGCTGATTCACCCCTCCACTTT.

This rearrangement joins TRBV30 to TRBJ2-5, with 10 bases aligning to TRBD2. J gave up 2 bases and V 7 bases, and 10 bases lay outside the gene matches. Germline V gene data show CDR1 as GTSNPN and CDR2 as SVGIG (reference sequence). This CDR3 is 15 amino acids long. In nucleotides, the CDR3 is TGTGCCTTGAAACTAGCGGGACGGGGTCAAGAGACCCAGTACTTC. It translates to CALKLAGRGQETQYF.

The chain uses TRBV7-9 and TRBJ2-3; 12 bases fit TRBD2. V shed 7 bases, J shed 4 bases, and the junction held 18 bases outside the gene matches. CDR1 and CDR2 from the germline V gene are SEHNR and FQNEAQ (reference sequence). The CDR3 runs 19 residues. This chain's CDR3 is CASTPVDFGLAGTSDTQYF. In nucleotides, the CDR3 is TGTGCCAGCACCCCTGTAGATTTCGGACTAGCGGGAACTTCAGATACGCAGTATTTT. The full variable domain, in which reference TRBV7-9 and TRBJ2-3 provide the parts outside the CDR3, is DTGVSQNPRHKITKRGQNVTFRCDPISEHNRLYWYRQTLGQGPEFLTYFQNEAQLEKSRLLSDRFSAERPKGSFSTLEIQRTEQGDSAMYLCASTPVDFGLAGTSDTQYFGPGTRLTVL.

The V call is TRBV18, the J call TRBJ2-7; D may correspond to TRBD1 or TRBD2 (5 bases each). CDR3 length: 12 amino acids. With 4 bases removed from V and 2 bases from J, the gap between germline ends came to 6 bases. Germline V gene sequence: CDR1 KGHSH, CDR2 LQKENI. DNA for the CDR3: TGTGCCAGCTCACGGGACGCCTACGAGCAGTACTTC. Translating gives CASSRDAYEQYF.

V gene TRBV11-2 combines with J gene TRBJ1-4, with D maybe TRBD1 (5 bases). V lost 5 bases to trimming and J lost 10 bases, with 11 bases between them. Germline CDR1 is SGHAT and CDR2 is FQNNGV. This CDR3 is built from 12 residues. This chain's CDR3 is CASSRGTLKLFF. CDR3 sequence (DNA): TGTGCCAGCAGCCGCGGGACTTTAAAACTGTTTTTT.

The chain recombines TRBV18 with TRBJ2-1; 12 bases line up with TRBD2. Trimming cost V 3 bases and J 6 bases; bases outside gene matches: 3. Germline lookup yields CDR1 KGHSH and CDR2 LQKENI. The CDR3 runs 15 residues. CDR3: CASSPTSGRGNEQFF. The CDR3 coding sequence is TGTGCCAGCTCACCGACTAGCGGGAGAGGCAATGAGCAGTTCTTC.

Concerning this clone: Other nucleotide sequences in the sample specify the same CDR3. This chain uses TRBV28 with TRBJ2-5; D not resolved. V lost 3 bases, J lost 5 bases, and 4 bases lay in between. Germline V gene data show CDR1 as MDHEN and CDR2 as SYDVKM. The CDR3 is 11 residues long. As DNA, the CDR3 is TGTGCCAGCAGTTTGGGGGAGACCCAGTACTTC. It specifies CASSLGETQYF.

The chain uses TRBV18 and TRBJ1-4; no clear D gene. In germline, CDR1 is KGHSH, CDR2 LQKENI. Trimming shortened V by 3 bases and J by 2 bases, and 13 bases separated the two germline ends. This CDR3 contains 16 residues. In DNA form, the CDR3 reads TGTGCCAGCTCACCTCAACCACCGAGGACTAATGAAAAACTGTTTTTT. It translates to CASSPQPPRTNEKLFF.

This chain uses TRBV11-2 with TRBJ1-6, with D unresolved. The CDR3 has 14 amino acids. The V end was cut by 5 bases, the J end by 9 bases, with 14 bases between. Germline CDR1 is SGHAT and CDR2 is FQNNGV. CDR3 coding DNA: TGTGCCAGCAGCACGGAGGGTTTGAGTTCACCCCTCCACTTT. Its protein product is CASSTEGLSSPLHF.

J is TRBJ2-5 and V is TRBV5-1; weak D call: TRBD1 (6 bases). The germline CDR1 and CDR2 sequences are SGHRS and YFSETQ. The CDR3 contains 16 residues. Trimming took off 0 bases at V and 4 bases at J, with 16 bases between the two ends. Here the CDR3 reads CASSLDRVNRGETQYF. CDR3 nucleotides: TGCGCCAGCAGCTTGGACAGGGTAAACCGGGGAGAGACCCAGTACTTC.

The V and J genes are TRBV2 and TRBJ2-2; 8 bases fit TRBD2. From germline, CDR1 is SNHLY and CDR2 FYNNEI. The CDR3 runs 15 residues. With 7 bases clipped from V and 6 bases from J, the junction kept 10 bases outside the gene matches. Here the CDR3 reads CASKEKGLGSGELFF. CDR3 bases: TGTGCCAGCAAGGAGAAGGGACTAGGATCCGGGGAGCTGTTTTTT.

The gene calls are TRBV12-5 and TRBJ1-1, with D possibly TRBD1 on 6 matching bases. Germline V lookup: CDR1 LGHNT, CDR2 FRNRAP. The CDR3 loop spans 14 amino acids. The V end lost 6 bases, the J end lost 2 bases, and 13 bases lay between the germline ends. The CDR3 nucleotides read TGTGCTAGTGGCCCCGACAGGAAAAACACTGAAGCTTTCTTT. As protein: CASGPDRKNTEAFF.

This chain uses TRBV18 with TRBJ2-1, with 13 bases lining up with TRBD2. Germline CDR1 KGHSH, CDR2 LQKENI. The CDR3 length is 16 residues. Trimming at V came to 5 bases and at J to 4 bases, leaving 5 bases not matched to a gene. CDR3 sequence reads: CASSTTSGGFYNEQFF. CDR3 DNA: TGTGCCAGCTCAACGACTAGCGGGGGGTTTTACAATGAGCAGTTCTTC.

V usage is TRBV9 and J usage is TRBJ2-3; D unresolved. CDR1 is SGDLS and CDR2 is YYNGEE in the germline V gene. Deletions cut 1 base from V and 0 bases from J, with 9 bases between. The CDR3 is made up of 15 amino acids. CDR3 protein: CASSVSTASTDTQYF. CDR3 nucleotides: TGTGCCAGCAGCGTAAGTACTGCTAGCACAGATACGCAGTATTTT. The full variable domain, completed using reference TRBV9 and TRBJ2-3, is DSGVTQTPKHLITATGQRVTLRCSPRSGDLSVYWYQQSLDQGLQFLIQYYNGEERAKGNILERFSAQQFPDLHSELNLSSLELGDSALYFCASSVSTASTDTQYFGPGTRLTVL.

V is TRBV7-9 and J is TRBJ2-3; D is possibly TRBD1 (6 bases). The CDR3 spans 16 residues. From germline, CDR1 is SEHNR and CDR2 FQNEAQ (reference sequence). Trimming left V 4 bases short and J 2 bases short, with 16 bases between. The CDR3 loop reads CASSYRTESFTDTQYF. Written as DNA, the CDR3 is TGTGCCAGCAGCTACCGGACAGAATCCTTCACAGATACGCAGTATTTT.

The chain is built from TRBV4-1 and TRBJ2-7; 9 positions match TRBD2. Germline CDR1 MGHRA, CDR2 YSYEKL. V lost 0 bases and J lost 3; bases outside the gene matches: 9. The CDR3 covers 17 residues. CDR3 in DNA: TGCGCCAGCAGCCAAGAATATCAAGCGGGAGGTTACTACGAGCAGTACTTC. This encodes CASSQEYQAGGYYEQYF.

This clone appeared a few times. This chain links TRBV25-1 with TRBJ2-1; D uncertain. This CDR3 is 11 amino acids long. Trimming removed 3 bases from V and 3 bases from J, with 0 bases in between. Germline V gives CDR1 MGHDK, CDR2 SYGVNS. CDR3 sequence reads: CASSDYNEQFF. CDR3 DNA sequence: TGTGCCAGCAGTGACTACAATGAGCAGTTCTTC.

The CDR3 sequence: CASRPDLGNSPLHF. Here the CDR3 DNA reads TGTGCCAGCAGACCGGACCTTGGCAATTCACCCCTCCACTTT. V is TRBV6-5 and J is TRBJ1-6; D gene ambiguous. The V end was cut by 6 bases, the J end by 7 bases, with 13 bases between. This CDR3 has 14 residues. Germline CDR1 MNHEY, CDR2 SVGAGI.

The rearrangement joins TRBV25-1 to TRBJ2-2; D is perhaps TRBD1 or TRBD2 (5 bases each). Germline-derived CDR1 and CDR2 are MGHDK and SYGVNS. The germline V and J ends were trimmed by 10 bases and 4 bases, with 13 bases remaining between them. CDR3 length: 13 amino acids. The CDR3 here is CATSSQGTGELFF. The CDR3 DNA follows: TGTGCCACTAGCTCCCAGGGCACCGGGGAGCTGTTTTTT. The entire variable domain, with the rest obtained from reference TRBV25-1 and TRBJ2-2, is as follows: EADIYQTPRYLVIGTGKKITLECSQTMGHDKMYWYQQDPGMELHLIHYSYGVNSTEKGDLSSESTVSRIRTEHFPLTLESARPSHTSQYLCATSSQGTGELFFGEGSRLTVL.

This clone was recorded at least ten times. CDR3 sequence (DNA): TGTGCCAGCAGCTTAGCGCCAGGGAACAATGAGCAGTTCTTC. It encodes CASSLAPGNNEQFF. The gene calls are TRBV11-2 and TRBJ2-1, with a possible D match to TRBD1 (5 bases). The CDR3 is 14 residues long. CDR1 and CDR2 from the germline V gene are SGHAT and FQNNGV. Deletions cut 1 base from V and 5 bases from J, with 9 bases between.

The CDR3 protein is CASSLVAEETQYF. For the CDR3, the DNA is TGTGCCAGCAGCTTAGTTGCAGAAGAGACCCAGTACTTC. The gene calls are TRBV7-9 and TRBJ2-5; D call uncertain. Trimming took 1 base from V and 3 from J, leaving 6 bases between them. Germline CDR1 is SEHNR and CDR2 is FQNEAQ (reference sequence). This CDR3 is built from 13 residues.

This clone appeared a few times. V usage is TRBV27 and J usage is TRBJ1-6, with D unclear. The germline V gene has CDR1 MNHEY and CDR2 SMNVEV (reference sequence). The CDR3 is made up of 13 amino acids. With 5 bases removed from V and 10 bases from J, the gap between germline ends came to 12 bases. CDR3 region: CASSSTAGSPLHF. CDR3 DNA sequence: TGTGCCAGCAGTAGTACGGCGGGCTCACCCCTCCACTTT.

The CDR3 DNA is TGTGCCAGCAGCTTCGGACTAGCGGGAGGGACTAGCACAGATACGCAGTATTTT. Amino acids: CASSFGLAGGTSTDTQYF. J is TRBJ2-3 and V is TRBV5-4; 15 bases agree with TRBD2. Germline CDR1 and CDR2: SGHNT and YYREEE (reference sequence). The CDR3 runs 18 residues. V gave up 2 bases and J gave up 0 bases; unmatched junction bases: 4.